This T cell receptor beta chain was identified during a study of cytomegalovirus exposure and HLA in healthy donors. CDR1 and CDR2 (germline): MGHRA, YSYEKL. This CDR3 has 14 residues. The V and J ends lost 0 bases and 2 bases respectively, with 7 bases between them. With respect to this clone: Its antigen is not identified.

Study-wide results and limits: Altogether, 164 TCR beta chains were recorded as cytomegalovirus-associated.

60 Vbeta and 13 Jbeta primers were used in PCR. Sequenced by immunoSEQ multiplex PCR; TCRdb stores in-frame clones only, minus some. The data show over 150,000 clones, about 80% seen once. The sequence came from a woman aged 25 to 39 in good health and CMV-seropositive. V and J are TRBV4-1 and TRBJ1-2; perhaps TRBD1 as D (5 bases). Source material: PBMCs. CDR3 coding DNA: TGCGCCAGCAGCCAAGACGACAGAAACTATGGCTACACCTTC. This gives the protein CASSQDDRNYGYTF.